Each of the 5 T cell receptor beta chains below was sequenced from the same sample in a study of T cell repertoires in cytomegalovirus infection. TCRdb reanalysed the reads using MiXCR and keeps one entry per CDR3 protein. The sample lists approximately 730,000 distinct CDR3 sequences, roughly 30% occurring once. No antigen has been identified for these receptors. The specimen was cultured PBMCs, collected from culture after CMV antigen stimulation. The receptor source for this set is a human donor in good health (CMV status not recorded). Some clones in this sample may be carry-over from other donors' samples.

V and J are TRBV18 and TRBJ1-5; the match to TRBD1 covers 8 bases. Germline CDR1 is KGHSH and CDR2 is LQKENI. The CDR3 runs 15 residues. Trimming cost V 3 bases and J 3 bases; bases outside gene matches: 4. The CDR3 loop is CASSPRDRYNQPQHF. In DNA form, the CDR3 reads TGTGCCAGCTCACCCCGGGACAGGTACAATCAGCCCCAGCATTTT.

This clonotype showed up just once. The chain combines TRBV19 with TRBJ2-6; D perhaps matches TRBD2 (5 bases). The length of the CDR3 is 16 residues. The V end was cut by 7 bases, the J end by 0 bases, with 13 bases between. In germline, CDR1 is LNHDA, CDR2 SQIVND (reference sequence). The chain's CDR3 is CASMWRSPSGANVLTF. The CDR3 coding sequence is TGTGCCAGTATGTGGAGGTCCCCCTCTGGGGCCAACGTCCTGACTTTC.

The V call is TRBV4-1, the J call TRBJ2-3; TRBD2 matches 7 bases. Germline V gives CDR1 MGHRA, CDR2 YSYEKL. J was trimmed by 6 bases and V by 2 bases; bases with no gene match: 8. The CDR3 loop spans 15 amino acids. CDR3 nucleotide sequence: TGCGCCAGCAGCCAATCAGGACTAGGTGCGGATACGCAGTATTTT. This encodes CASSQSGLGADTQYF.

V usage is TRBV10-3 and J usage is TRBJ2-3; TRBD2 agrees at 9 bases. This CDR3 has 16 amino acids. Germline V gene data show CDR1 as ENHRY and CDR2 as SYGVKD. Trimming took 4 bases from V and 1 from J; bases not matched to a gene: 6. The CDR3 nucleotides are TGTGCCATCAGTGGCCCTAGCGGGATACGCACAGATACGCAGTATTTT. It codes for CAISGPSGIRTDTQYF.

This rearrangement joins TRBV29-1 to TRBJ2-5; D tentatively reads TRBD1 or TRBD2 (5 bases each). This CDR3 is built from 13 residues. The V end lost 7 bases, the J end lost 1 base, and 13 bases lay between the germline ends. Germline CDR1 reads SQVTM; CDR2 reads ANQGSEA. This CDR3 reads CSALRGSQETQYF. DNA for the CDR3: TGCAGCGCCTTACGGGGCAGCCAAGAGACCCAGTACTTC.